This record covers a single T cell receptor beta chain. Its antigen is as yet unknown. The data derive from a study of T-cell reconstitution after alpha-beta-depleted transplantation in children. Study-level findings and limits: The authors attributed T-cell counts and diversity one year after transplant mostly to newly produced T cells. Two months or so post-transplant, alpha-beta T cells reportedly derived from several hundred expanded graft clones.

Library preparation (for TCRbeta) was performed with unique molecular identifiers. TCRdb ran MiXCR on the PCR reads and lists one entry per CDR3 protein. This repertoire shows about 440,000 distinct CDR3 sequences, roughly 44% found once; its top ten account for 25% to 30%. The sequence derives from a girl aged 2-10 years with aplastic anemia, due to receive a stem cell transplant. Sample: PBMCs, taken before TCRalphabeta/CD19-depleted stem cell transplant.

The CDR3 DNA reads as TGTGCCAGCAGTTCAGGAGTCCCCTACGAGCAGTACTTC. This encodes CASSSGVPYEQYF. V is TRBV6-2 or TRBV6-3 and J is TRBJ2-7; unclear D gene. There are 13 residues in the CDR3. CDR1 and CDR2 from the germline V gene are MNHEY and SVGEGT. The V and J ends lost 4 bases and 2 bases respectively, with 9 bases between them.